This T cell receptor (beta chain) was profiled in a study of early T cells in non-severe SARS-CoV-2 infection. Unique molecular identifiers were attached to individual cDNA molecules. Each CDR3 protein gets one entry after TCRdb re-called the 5' RACE reads with MiXCR. Here the sample spans some 91,000 distinct CDR3 sequences, about 15% being singletons. This clonotype has more than one count but fewer than ten. Trimming at V came to 4 bases and at J to 0 bases, leaving 9 bases not matched to a gene. The CDR3 runs 18 residues. The germline gives CDR1 SGHAT, CDR2 FQNNGV. The TCR comes from an adult who was a healthcare worker with PCR-confirmed SARS-CoV-2 infection or an uninfected control (not recorded which). Sequenced sample: whole blood. This sequence joins TRBV11-2 and TRBJ2-6; TRBD2 agrees at 7 bases. The CDR3 spells CASSSPRAGPSGANVLTF. The CDR3 coding sequence is TGTGCCAGCAGCTCCCCCCGAGCGGGACCCTCTGGGGCCAACGTCCTGACTTTC. Based on the CDR3 plus reference TRBV11-2 and TRBJ2-6, the full variable domain is EAGVAQSPRYKIIEKRQSVAFWCNPISGHATLYWYQQILGQGPKLLIQFQNNGVVDDSQLPKDRFSAERLKGVDSTLKIQPAKLEDSAVYLCASSSPRAGPSGANVLTFGAGSRLTVL.